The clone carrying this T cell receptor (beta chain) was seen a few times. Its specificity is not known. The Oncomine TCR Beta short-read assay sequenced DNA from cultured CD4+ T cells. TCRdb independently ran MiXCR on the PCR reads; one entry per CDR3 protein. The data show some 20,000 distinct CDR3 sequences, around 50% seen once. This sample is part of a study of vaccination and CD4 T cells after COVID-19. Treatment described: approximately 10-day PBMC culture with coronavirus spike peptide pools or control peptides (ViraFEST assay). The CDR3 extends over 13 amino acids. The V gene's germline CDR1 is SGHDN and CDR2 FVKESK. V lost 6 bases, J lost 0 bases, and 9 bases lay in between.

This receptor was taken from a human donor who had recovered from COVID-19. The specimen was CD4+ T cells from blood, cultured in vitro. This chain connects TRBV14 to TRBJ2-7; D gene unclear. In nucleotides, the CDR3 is TGTGCCAGCAGTCCGATCAACTCCTACGAGCAGTACTTC. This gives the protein CASSPINSYEQYF.